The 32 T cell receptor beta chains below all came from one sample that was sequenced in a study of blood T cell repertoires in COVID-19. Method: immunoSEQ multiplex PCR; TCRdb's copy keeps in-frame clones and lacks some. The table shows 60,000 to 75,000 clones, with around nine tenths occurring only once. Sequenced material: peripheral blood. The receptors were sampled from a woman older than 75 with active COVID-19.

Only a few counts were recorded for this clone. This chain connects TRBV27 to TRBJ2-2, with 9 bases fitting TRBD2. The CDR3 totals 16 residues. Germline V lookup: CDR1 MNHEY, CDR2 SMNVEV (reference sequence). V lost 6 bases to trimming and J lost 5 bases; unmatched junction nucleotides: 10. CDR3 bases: TGTGCCAGCAGACGGGGGACTAGCAGCCCGACCGGGGAGCTGTTTTTT. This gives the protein CASRRGTSSPTGELFF.

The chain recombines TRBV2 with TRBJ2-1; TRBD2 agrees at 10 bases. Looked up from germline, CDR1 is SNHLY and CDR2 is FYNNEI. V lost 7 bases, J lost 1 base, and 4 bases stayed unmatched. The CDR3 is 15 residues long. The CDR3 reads CASNKRGGSYNEQFF. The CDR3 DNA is TGTGCCAGCAACAAGCGGGGGGGGTCCTACAATGAGCAGTTCTTC.

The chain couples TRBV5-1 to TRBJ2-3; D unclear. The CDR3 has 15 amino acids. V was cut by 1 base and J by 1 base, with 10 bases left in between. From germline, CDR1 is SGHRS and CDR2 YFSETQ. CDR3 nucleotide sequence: TGCGCCAGCAGCTTGAGTAGCAGCGGCACAGATACGCAGTATTTT. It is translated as CASSLSSSGTDTQYF. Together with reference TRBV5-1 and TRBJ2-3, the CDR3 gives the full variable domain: KAGVTQTPRYLIKTRGQQVTLSCSPISGHRSVSWYQQTPGQGLQFLFEYFSETQRNKGNFPGRFSGRQFSNSRSEMNVSTLELGDSALYLCASSLSSSGTDTQYFGPGTRLTVL.

CDR3 nucleotides: TGCGCCAGCAGCTCGTTACCGGGACTAGCGGGGATAGAGACCCAGTACTTC. Translating gives CASSSLPGLAGIETQYF. This sequence joins TRBV5-1 and TRBJ2-5, with 13 bases fitting TRBD2. The V gene end was trimmed by 3 bases and the J gene end by 4 bases; junction bases not matched to a gene: 9. Germline V gene lookup returns CDR1 SGHRS and CDR2 YFSETQ. The CDR3 loop spans 17 amino acids.

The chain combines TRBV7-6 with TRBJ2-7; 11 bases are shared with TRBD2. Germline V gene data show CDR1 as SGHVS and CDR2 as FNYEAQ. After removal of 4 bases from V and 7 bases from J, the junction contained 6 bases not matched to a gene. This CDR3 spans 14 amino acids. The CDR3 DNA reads TGTGCCAGCAGCTATAGCGGGGGGGCCGGGGAGCAGTACTTC. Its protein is CASSYSGGAGEQYF.

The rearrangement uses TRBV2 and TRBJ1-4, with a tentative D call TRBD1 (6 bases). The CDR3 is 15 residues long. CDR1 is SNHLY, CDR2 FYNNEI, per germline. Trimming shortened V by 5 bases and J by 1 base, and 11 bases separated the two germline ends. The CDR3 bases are TGTGCCAGCAGTCGAGACAGGAGAACTAATGAAAAACTGTTTTTT. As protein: CASSRDRRTNEKLFF.

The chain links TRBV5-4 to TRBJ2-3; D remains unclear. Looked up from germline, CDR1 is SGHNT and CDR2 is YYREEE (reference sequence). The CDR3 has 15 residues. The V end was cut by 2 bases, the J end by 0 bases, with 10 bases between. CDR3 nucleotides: TGTGCCAGCAGCTTAAAGACTTACAGCACAGATACGCAGTATTTT. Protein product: CASSLKTYSTDTQYF.

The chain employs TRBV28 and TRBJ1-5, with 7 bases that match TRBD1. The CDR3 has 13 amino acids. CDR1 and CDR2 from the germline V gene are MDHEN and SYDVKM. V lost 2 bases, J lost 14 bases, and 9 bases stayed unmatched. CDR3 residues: CASSLPRDSFEHF. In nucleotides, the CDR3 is TGTGCCAGCAGTTTACCTCGGGACAGCTTCGAGCATTTT.

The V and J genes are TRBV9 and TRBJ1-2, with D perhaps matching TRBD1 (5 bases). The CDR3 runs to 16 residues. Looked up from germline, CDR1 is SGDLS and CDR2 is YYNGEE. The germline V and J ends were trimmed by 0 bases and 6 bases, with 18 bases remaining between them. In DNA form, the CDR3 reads TGTGCCAGCAGCGTAGAGGTGAATCCAGGGTGGGATGGCTACACCTTC. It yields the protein CASSVEVNPGWDGYTF.

CDR3 bases: TGTGCCAGCAGCCAATTGGTACAGGGTAATGAAAAACTGTTTTTT. It is translated as CASSQLVQGNEKLFF. The genes are TRBV4-2 and TRBJ1-4; D possibly corresponds to TRBD1 (6 bases). Trimming cost V 2 bases and J 4 bases, with 11 bases left between them. CDR1 is LGHNA, CDR2 YNFKEQ, per germline. CDR3 length: 15 amino acids.

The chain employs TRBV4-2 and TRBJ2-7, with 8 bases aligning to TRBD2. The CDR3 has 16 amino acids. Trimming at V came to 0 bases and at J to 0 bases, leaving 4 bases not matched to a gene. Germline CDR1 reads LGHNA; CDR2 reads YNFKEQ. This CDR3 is CASSQDNSGDSYEQYF. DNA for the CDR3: TGTGCCAGCAGCCAAGATAATAGCGGGGACTCCTACGAGCAGTACTTC.

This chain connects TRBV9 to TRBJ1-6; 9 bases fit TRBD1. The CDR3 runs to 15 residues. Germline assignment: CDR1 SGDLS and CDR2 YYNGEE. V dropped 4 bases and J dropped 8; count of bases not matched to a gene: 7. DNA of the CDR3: TGTGCCAGCAGCTCGTCCCGGACAGGGGATTCACCCCTCCACTTT. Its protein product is CASSSSRTGDSPLHF.

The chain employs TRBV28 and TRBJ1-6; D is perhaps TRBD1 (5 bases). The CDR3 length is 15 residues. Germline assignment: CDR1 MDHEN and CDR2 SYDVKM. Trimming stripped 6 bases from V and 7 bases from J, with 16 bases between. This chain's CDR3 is CASSRRGGGNSPLHF. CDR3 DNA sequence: TGTGCCAGCAGCCGACGGGGGGGTGGCAATTCACCCCTCCACTTT.

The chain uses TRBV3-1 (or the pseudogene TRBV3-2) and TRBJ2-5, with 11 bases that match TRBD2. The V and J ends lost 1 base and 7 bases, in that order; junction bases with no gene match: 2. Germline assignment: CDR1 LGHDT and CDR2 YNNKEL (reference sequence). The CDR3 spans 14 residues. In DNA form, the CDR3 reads TGTGCCAGCAGCCAAGTTAGCGGGGGGGTGACCCAGTACTTC. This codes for CASSQVSGGVTQYF.

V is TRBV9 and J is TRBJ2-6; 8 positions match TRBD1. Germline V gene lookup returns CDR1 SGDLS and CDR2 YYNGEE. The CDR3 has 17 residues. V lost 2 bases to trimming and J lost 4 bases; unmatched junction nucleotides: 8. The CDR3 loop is CASSVSQGGSGANVLTF. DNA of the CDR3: TGTGCCAGCAGCGTCTCACAGGGGGGCTCAGGGGCCAACGTCCTGACTTTC.

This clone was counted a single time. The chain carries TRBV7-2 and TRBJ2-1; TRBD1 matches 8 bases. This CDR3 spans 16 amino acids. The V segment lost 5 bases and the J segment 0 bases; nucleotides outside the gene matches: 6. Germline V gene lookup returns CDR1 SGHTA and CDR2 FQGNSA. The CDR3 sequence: CASSPRQGYSYNEQFF. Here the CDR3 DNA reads TGTGCCAGCAGCCCCCGACAGGGGTACTCCTACAATGAGCAGTTCTTC.

Here the CDR3 DNA reads TGTGCCAGTAGTAAGAACGGCTATGGCTACACCTTC. Protein product: CASSKNGYGYTF. The rearrangement links TRBV19 to TRBJ1-2; D is unresolved. The CDR3 has 12 amino acids. The germline V gene has CDR1 LNHDA and CDR2 SQIVND (reference sequence). V lost 4 bases and J 4 bases, leaving 7 bases between the germline ends.

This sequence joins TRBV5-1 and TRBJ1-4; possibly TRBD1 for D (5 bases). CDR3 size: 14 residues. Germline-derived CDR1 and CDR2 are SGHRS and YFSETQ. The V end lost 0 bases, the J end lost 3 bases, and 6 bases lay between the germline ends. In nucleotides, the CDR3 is TGCGCCAGCAGCTTGGGACAGCCTAATGAAAAACTGTTTTTT. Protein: CASSLGQPNEKLFF.

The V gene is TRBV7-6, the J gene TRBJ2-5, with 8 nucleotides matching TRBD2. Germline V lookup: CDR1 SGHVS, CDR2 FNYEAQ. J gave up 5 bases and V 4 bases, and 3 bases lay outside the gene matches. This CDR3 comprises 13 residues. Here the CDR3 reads CASSSGLAETQYF. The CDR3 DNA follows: TGTGCCAGCAGCTCAGGACTAGCCGAGACCCAGTACTTC.

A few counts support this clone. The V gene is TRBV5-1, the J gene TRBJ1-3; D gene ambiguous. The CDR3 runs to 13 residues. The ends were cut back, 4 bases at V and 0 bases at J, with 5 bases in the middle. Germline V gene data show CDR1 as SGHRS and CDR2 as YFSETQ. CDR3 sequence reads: CASSPGSGNTIYF. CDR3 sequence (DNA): TGCGCCAGCAGCCCGGGCTCTGGAAACACCATATATTTT.

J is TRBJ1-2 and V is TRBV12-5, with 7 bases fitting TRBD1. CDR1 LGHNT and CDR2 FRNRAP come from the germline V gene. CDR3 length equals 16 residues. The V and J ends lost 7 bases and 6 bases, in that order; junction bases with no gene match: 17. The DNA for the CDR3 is TGTGCTAGTGTTACCGGGACAGCCTCTCAGCTGGATGGCTACACCTTC. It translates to CASVTGTASQLDGYTF.

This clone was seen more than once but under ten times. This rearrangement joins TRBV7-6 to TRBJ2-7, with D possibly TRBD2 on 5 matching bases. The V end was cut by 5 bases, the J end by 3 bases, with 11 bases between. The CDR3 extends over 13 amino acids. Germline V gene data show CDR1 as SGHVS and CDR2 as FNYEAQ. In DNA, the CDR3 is TGTGCCAGCAGCGAGAACCGGGACTACGAGCAGTACTTC. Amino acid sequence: CASSENRDYEQYF.

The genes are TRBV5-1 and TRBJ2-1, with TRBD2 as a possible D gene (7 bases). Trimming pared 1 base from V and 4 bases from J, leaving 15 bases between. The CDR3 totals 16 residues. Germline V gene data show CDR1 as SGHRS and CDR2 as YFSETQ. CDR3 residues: CASSLRGGGTYNEQFF. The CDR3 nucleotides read TGCGCCAGCAGCTTGAGGGGCGGGGGCACTTACAATGAGCAGTTCTTC.

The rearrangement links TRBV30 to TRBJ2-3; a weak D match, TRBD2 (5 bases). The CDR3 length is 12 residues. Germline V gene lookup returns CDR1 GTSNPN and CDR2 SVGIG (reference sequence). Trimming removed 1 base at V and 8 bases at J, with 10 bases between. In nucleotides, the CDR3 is TGTGCCTGGAGTGCATCGGCGGGTACGCAGTATTTT. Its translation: CAWSASAGTQYF.

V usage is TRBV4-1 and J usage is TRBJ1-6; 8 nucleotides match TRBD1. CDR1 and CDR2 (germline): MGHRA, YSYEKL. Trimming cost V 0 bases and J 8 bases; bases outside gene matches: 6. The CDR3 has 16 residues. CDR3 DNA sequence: TGCGCCAGCAGCCAAGACGGGACAGGTTTTTATTCACCCCTCCACTTT. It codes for CASSQDGTGFYSPLHF.

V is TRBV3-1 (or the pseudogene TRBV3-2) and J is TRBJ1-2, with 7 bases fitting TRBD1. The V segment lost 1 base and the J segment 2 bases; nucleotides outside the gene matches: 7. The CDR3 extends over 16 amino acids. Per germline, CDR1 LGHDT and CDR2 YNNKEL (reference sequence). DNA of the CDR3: TGTGCCAGCAGCCAAGGGTGGGGACAGTTGAACTATGGCTACACCTTC. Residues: CASSQGWGQLNYGYTF.

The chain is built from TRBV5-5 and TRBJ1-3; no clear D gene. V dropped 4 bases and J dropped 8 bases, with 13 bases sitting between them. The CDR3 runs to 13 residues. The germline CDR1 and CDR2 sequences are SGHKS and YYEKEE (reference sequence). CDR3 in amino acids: CASSPRWGDTIYF. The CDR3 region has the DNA TGTGCCAGCAGCCCCAGATGGGGAGACACCATATATTTT.

CDR3 region: CASARAINNSPLHF. The CDR3 region has the DNA TGTGCCAGCGCGAGGGCGATCAACAATTCACCCCTCCACTTT. The chain carries TRBV5-4 and TRBJ1-6; no firm D call. The V and J ends lost 7 bases and 7 bases respectively, with 15 bases between them. CDR3 length equals 14 residues. Germline values: CDR1 SGHNT, CDR2 YYREEE (reference sequence).

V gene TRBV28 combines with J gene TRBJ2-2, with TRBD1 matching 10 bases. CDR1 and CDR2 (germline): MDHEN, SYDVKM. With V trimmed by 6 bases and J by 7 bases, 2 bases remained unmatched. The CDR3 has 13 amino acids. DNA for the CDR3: TGTGCCAGCAGGGACAGGGGGATCGGGGAGCTGTTTTTT. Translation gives CASRDRGIGELFF. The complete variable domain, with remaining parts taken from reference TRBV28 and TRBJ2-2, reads DVKVTQSSRYLVKRTGEKVFLECVQDMDHENMFWYRQDPGLGLRLIYFSYDVKMKEKGDIPEGYSVSREKKERFSLILESASTNQTSMYLCASRDRGIGELFFGEGSRLTVL.

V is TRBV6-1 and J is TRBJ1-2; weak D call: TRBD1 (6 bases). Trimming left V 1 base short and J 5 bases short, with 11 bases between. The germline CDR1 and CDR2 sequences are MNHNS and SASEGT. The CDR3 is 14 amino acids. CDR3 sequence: CASSEGLGQYGYTF. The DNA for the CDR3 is TGTGCCAGCAGTGAAGGTCTGGGACAATATGGCTACACCTTC.

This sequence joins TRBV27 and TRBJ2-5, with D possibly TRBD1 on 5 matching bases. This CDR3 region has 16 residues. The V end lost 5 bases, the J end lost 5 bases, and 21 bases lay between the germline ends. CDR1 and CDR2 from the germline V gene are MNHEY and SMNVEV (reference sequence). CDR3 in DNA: TGTGCCAGCAGTGGGTTTGGTGGGGCGCTAGGGGAGACCCAGTACTTC. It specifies CASSGFGGALGETQYF.

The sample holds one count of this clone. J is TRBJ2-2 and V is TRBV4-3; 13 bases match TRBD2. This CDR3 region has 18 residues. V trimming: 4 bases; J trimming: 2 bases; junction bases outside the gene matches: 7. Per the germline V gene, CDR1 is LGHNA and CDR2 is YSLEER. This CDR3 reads CASSPRRTSGGNTGELFF. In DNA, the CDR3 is TGCGCCAGCAGCCCGAGGAGGACTAGCGGGGGTAACACCGGGGAGCTGTTTTTT.